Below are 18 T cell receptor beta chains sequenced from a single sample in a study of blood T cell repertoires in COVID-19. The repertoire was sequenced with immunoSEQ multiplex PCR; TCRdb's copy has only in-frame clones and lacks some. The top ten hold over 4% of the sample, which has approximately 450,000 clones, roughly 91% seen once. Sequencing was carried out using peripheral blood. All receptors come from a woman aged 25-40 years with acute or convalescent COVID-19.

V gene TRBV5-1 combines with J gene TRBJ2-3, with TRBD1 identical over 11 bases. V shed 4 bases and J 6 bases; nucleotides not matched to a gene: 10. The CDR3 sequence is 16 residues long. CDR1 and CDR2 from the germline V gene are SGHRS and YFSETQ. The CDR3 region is CASSPWGQGVTDTQYF. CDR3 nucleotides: TGCGCCAGCAGCCCGTGGGGACAGGGGGTGACGGATACGCAGTATTTT.

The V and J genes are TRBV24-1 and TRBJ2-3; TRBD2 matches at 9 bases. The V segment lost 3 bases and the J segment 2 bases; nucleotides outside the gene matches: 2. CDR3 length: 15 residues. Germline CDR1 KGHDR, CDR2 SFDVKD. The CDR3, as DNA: TGTGCCACCAGTGATGCGGGGGGGCCCACAGATACGCAGTATTTT. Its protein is CATSDAGGPTDTQYF.

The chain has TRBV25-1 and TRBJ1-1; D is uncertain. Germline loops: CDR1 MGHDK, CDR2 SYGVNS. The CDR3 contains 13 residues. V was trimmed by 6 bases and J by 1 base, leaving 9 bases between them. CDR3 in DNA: TGTGCCAGCAGCTCTGACAAGAACACTGAAGCTTTCTTT. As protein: CASSSDKNTEAFF.

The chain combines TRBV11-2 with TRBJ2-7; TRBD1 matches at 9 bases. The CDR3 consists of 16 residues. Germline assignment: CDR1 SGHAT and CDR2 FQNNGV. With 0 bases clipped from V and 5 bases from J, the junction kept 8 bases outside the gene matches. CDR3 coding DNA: TGTGCCAGCAGCTTAGACCCCCGGGACAGGGCCGACGAGCAGTACTTC. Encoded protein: CASSLDPRDRADEQYF.

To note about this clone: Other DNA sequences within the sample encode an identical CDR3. CDR3 protein: CASSLEGGADTQYF. The CDR3 region has the DNA TGTGCCAGCAGCTTAGAGGGTGGGGCAGATACGCAGTATTTT. The chain has TRBV7-3 and TRBJ2-3; maybe TRBD2 (5 bases). The CDR3 totals 14 residues. Germline loops: CDR1 SGHTA, CDR2 FQGTGA. The V end lost 2 bases, the J end lost 4 bases, and 10 bases lay between the germline ends.

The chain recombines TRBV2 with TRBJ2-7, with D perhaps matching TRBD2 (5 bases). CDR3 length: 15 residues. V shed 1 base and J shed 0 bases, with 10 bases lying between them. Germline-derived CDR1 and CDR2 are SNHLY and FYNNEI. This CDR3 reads CASSEGGPRSYEQYF. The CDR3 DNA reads TGTGCCAGCAGTGAAGGAGGGCCGCGCTCCTACGAGCAGTACTTC.

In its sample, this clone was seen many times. In DNA, the CDR3 is TGTGCCAGTTCCGGGACAGTGAATTCACCCCTCCACTTT. Its translation: CASSGTVNSPLHF. The V gene is TRBV19, the J gene TRBJ1-6; TRBD1 aligns across 7 bases. The CDR3 loop spans 13 amino acids. Germline lookup yields CDR1 LNHDA and CDR2 SQIVND (reference sequence). After removal of 8 bases from V and 7 bases from J, the junction contained 5 bases not matched to a gene.

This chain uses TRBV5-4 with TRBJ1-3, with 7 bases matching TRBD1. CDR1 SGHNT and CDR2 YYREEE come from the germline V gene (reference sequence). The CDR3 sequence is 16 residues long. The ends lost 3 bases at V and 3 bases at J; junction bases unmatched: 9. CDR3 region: CASSSDVGTDGNTIYF. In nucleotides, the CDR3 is TGTGCCAGCAGCTCGGATGTTGGGACAGATGGAAACACCATATATTTT.

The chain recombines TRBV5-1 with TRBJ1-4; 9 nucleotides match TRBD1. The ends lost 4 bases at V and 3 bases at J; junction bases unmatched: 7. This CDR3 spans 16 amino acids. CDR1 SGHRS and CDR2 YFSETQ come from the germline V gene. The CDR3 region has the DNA TGCGCCAGCAGCCTCGGACAGGGGCCGGCTAATGAAAAACTGTTTTTT. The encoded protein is CASSLGQGPANEKLFF.

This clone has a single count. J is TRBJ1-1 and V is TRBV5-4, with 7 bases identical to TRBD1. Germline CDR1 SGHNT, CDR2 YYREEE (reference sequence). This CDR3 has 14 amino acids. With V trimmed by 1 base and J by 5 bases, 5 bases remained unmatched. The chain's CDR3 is CASSLTGEGTEAFF. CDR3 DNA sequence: TGTGCCAGCAGCTTGACAGGGGAAGGGACTGAAGCTTTCTTT.

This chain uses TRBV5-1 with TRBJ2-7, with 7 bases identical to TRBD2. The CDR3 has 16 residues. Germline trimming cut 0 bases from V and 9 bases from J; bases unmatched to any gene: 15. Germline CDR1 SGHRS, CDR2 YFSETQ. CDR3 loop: CASSLGHDLGTTGQYF. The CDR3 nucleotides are TGCGCCAGCAGCTTGGGGCACGACCTCGGGACTACCGGGCAGTACTTC.

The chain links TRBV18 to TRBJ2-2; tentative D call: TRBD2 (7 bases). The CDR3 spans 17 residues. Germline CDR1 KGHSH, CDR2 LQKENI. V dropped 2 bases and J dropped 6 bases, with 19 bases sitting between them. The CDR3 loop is CASSPSSLPGGSGELFF. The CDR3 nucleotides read TGTGCCAGCTCACCAAGCTCGCTTCCGGGGGGCTCCGGGGAGCTGTTTTTT.

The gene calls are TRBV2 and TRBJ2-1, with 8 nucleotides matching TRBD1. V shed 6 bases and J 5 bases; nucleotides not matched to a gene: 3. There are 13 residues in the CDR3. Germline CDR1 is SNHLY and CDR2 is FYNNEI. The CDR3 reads CASRRDRNNEQFF. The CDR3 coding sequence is TGTGCCAGCAGGAGGGACAGGAACAATGAGCAGTTCTTC.

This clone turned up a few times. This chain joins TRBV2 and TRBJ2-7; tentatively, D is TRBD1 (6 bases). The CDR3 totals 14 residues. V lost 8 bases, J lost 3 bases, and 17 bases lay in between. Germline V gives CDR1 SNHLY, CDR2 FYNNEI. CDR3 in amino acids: CASLFGTPDYEQYF. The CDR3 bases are TGTGCCAGCCTTTTCGGGACACCGGACTACGAGCAGTACTTC. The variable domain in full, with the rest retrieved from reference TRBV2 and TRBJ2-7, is EPEVTQTPSHQVTQMGQEVILRCVPISNHLYFYWYRQILGQKVEFLVSFYNNEISEKSEIFDDQFSVERPDGSNFTLKIRSTKLEDSAMYFCASLFGTPDYEQYFGPGTRLTVT.

As DNA, the CDR3 is TGTGCCAGCAGCTTCACAGGGGTATGGTCCCAAGAGACCCAGTACTTC. It yields the protein CASSFTGVWSQETQYF. The rearrangement uses TRBV7-9 and TRBJ2-5; 7 nucleotides line up with TRBD1. Germline-derived CDR1 and CDR2 are SEHNR and FQNEAQ (reference sequence). CDR3 size: 16 residues. Trimming at V came to 3 bases and at J to 1 base, leaving 8 bases not matched to a gene.

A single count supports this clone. The chain's CDR3 is CASSAGGIETQYF. The CDR3 DNA reads TGTGCTAGTTCCGCGGGGGGTATTGAGACCCAGTACTTC. This chain joins TRBV12-5 and TRBJ2-5; TRBD2 aligns across 8 bases. With 8 bases clipped from V and 5 bases from J, the junction kept 7 bases outside the gene matches. The germline CDR1 and CDR2 sequences are LGHNT and FRNRAP. The CDR3 runs to 13 residues.

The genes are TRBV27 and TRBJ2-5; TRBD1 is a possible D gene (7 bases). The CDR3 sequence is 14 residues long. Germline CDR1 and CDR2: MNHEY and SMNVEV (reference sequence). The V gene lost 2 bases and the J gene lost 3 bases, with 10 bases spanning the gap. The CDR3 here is CASSLGGTEETQYF. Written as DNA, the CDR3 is TGTGCCAGCAGTTTAGGGGGGACAGAAGAGACCCAGTACTTC.

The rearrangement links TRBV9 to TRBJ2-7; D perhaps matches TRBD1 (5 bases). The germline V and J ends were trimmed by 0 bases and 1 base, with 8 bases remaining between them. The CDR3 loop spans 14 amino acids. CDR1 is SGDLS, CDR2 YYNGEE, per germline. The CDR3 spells CASSVDGASYEQYF. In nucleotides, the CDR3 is TGTGCCAGCAGCGTAGATGGGGCGTCCTACGAGCAGTACTTC.